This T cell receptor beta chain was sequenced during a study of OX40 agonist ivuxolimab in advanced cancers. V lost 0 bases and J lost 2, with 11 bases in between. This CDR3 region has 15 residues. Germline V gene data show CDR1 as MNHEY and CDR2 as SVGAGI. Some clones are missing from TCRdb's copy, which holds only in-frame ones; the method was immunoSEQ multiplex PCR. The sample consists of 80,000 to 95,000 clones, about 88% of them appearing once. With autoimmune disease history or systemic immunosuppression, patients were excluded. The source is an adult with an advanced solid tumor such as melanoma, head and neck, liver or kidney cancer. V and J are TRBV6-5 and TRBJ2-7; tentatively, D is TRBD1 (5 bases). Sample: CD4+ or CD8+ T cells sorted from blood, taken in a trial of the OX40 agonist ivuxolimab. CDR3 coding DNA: TGTGCCAGCAGTTACTCGAGGACACCACCCTACGAGCAGTACTTC. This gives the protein CASSYSRTPPYEQYF.